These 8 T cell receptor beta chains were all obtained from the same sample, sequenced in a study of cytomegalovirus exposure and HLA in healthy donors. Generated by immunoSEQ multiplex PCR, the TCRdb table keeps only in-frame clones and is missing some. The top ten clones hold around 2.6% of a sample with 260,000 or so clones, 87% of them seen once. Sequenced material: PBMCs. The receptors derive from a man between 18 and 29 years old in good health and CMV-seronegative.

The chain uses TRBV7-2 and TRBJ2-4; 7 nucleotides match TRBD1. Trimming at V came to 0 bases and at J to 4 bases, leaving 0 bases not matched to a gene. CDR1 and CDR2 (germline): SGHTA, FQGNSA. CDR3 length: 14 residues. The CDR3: CASSLATGKNIQYF. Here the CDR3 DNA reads TGTGCCAGCAGCTTAGCGACAGGGAAAAACATTCAGTACTTC.

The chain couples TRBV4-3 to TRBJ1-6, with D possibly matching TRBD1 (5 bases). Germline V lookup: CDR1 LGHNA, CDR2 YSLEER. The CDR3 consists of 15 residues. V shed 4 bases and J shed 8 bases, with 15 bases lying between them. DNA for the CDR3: TGCGCCAGCAGCCGTGTAGAAGGGGCGGATTCACCCCTCCACTTT. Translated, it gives CASSRVEGADSPLHF.

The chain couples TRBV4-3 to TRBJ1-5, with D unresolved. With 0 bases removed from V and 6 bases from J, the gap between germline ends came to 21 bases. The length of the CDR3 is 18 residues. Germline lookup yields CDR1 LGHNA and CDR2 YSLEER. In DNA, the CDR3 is TGCGCCAGCAGCCAAGAATACTCCGGGGATGGTATGATTCAGCCCCAGCATTTT. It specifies CASSQEYSGDGMIQPQHF.

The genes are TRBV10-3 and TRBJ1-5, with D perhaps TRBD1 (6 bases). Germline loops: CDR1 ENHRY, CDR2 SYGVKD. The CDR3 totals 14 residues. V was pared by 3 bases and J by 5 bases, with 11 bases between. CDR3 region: CAISERPGDQPQHF. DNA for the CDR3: TGTGCCATCAGTGAACGCCCAGGGGATCAGCCCCAGCATTTT.

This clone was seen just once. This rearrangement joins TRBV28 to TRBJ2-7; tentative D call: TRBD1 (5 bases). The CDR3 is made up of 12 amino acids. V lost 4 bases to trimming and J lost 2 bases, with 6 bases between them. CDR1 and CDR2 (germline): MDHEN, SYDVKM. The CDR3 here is CASSSDTYEQYF. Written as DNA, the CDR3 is TGTGCCAGCAGTTCGGACACCTACGAGCAGTACTTC.

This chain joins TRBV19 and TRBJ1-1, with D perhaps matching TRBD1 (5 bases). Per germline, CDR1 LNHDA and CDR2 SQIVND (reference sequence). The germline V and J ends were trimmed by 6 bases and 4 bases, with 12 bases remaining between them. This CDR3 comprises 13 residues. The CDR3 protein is CASSLGGITEAFF. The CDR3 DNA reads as TGTGCCAGTAGCCTGGGGGGTATCACTGAAGCTTTCTTT.

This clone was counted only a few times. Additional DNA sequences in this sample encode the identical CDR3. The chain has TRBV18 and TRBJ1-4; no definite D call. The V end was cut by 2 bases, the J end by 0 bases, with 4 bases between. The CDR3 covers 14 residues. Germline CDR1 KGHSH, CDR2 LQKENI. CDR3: CASSPGATNEKLFF. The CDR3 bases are TGTGCCAGCTCACCAGGAGCAACTAATGAAAAACTGTTTTTT.

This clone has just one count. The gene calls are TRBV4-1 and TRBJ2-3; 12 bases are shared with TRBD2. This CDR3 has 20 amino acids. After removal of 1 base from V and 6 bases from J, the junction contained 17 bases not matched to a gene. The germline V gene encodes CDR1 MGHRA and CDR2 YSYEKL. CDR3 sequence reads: CASSQATLGKLAGGRDTQYF. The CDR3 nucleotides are TGCGCCAGCAGCCAAGCCACACTGGGGAAACTAGCGGGGGGTAGGGATACGCAGTATTTT.